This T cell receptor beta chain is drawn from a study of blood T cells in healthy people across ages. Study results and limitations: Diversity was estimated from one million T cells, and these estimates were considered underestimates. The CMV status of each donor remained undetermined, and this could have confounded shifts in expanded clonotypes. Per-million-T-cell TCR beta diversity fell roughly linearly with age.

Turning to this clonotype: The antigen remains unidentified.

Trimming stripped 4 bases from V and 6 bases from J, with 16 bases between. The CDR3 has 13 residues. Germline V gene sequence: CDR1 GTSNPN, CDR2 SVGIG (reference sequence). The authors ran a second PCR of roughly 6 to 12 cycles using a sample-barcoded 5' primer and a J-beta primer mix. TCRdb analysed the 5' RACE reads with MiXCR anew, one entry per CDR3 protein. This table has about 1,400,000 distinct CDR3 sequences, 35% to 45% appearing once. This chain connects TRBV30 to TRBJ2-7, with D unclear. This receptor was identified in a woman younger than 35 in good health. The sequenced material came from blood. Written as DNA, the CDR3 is TGTGCCTGGACCCGCACGATCTCCCCCGAGCAGTACTTC. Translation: CAWTRTISPEQYF. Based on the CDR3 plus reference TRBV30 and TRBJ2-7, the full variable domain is SQTIHQWPATLVQPVGSPLSLECTVEGTSNPNLYWYRQAAGRGLQLLFYSVGIGQISSEVPQNLSASRPQDRQFILSSKKLLLSDSGFYLCAWTRTISPEQYFGPGTRLTVT.